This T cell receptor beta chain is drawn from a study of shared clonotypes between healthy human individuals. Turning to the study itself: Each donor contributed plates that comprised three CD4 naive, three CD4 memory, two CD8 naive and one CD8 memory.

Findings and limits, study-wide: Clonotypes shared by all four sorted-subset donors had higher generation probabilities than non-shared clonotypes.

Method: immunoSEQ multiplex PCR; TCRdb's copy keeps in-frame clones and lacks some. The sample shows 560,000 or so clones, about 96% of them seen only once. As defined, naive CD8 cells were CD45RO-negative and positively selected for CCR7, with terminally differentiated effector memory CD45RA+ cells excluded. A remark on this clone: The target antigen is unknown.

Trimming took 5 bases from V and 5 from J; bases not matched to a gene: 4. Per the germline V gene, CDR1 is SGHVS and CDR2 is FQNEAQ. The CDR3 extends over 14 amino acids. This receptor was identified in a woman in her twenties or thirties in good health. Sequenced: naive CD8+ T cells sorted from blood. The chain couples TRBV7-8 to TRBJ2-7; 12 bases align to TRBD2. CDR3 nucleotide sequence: TGTGCCAGCAGCGCTTGGACTAGCGGGGACGAGCAGTACTTC. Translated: CASSAWTSGDEQYF.